The 9 T cell receptor beta chains listed next were all sequenced from one sample in a study of blood T cell repertoires in COVID-19 (dated by TCRdb to 2019 to 2021). Library prep was done by the immunoSEQ multiplex PCR assay. Drawn from immuneACCESS, this table holds only the in-frame rearrangements with V and J called that TCRdb kept. Clones are partly lost; checked studies trace under half to an unresolved V gene and leave the rest unexplained. In this sample the table shows over 150,000 clones, 76% of which occur a single time. The leading ten clones occupy 3.7% of the sample. Specimen: peripheral blood. The receptors shown here come from a woman older than 75 with acute or convalescent COVID-19.

The chain joins TRBV27 to TRBJ1-2, with a tentative D call TRBD1 (5 bases). V lost 4 bases and J 4 bases, leaving 7 bases between the germline ends. The CDR3 is 12 amino acids. Germline assignment: CDR1 MNHEY and CDR2 SMNVEV (reference sequence). CDR3 in DNA: TGTGCCAGCAGTTCCCAGGGCTATGGCTACACCTTC. Residues: CASSSQGYGYTF.

This clone was detected only a few times. The V and J genes are TRBV7-9 and TRBJ1-6; possible D gene TRBD1, 5 bases. In germline, CDR1 is SEHNR, CDR2 FQNEAQ (reference sequence). The CDR3 consists of 14 residues. The ends were cut back, 1 base at V and 9 bases at J, with 10 bases in the middle. CDR3: CASSLVQGSSPLHF. The CDR3 DNA reads TGTGCCAGCAGCTTAGTCCAGGGCAGTTCACCCCTCCACTTT. The variable domain in full, completed from reference TRBV7-9 and TRBJ1-6, reads DTGVSQNPRHKITKRGQNVTFRCDPISEHNRLYWYRQTLGQGPEFLTYFQNEAQLEKSRLLSDRFSAERPKGSFSTLEIQRTEQGDSAMYLCASSLVQGSSPLHFGNGTRLTVT.

The chain carries TRBV19 and TRBJ1-2, with TRBD1 identical over 8 bases. Germline CDR1 reads LNHDA; CDR2 reads SQIVND (reference sequence). CDR3 length equals 12 residues. V dropped 7 bases and J dropped 8; count of bases not matched to a gene: 6. In DNA, the CDR3 is TGTGCCAGTAACGACAGGGGCGGCGGCTACACCTTC. This encodes CASNDRGGGYTF.

The chain uses TRBV15 and TRBJ2-1, with a possible D match to TRBD1 (6 bases). V was clipped by 1 base and J by 0 bases, with 16 bases between them. The germline gives CDR1 LNHNV, CDR2 YYDKDF (reference sequence). The CDR3 spans 18 residues. The CDR3, as DNA: TGTGCCACCAGCAGAGGCGCTGGGGACACTATCTCCTACAATGAGCAGTTCTTC. It is translated as CATSRGAGDTISYNEQFF.

The chain is built from TRBV6-5 and TRBJ2-7; the match to TRBD1 covers 11 bases. Germline CDR1 and CDR2: MNHEY and SVGAGI. The CDR3 has 15 residues. V was clipped by 6 bases and J by 2 bases; unmatched bases: 6. CDR3 sequence: CASRPGQGAAYEQYF. The CDR3 DNA follows: TGTGCCAGCAGACCCGGACAGGGGGCTGCCTACGAGCAGTACTTC.

J is TRBJ2-3 and V is TRBV4-2; the D gene is possibly TRBD2 (6 bases). CDR1 and CDR2 (germline): LGHNA, YNFKEQ. The CDR3 extends over 17 amino acids. Trimming took 7 bases from V and 2 from J, leaving 22 bases between them. The CDR3 loop is CASNPWGTGGNTDTQYF. CDR3 in DNA: TGTGCCAGCAACCCCTGGGGTACCGGGGGAAACACAGATACGCAGTATTTT.

CDR3 in DNA: TGTGCCAGTAGTACCGATGGACAGACCCCCTACGAGCAGTACTTC. It is translated as CASSTDGQTPYEQYF. V gene TRBV19 combines with J gene TRBJ2-7; D may be TRBD1 (6 bases). Between the trimmed V and J ends, which lost 4 bases and 2 bases, there was a span of 15 bases. Germline values: CDR1 LNHDA, CDR2 SQIVND (reference sequence). This CDR3 contains 15 residues.

The gene calls are TRBV10-3 and TRBJ2-1; TRBD2 aligns across 9 bases. Germline CDR1 ENHRY, CDR2 SYGVKD. The junction had 10 bases not matched to a gene; V was cut back by 6 bases and J by 16 bases. This CDR3 is 12 amino acids long. CDR3 amino acids: CAISSTSGTLFF. The CDR3 DNA reads TGTGCCATCAGCTCGACTAGCGGTACCCTCTTCTTC.

V gene TRBV7-9 combines with J gene TRBJ2-3; tentative D call: TRBD2 (5 bases). This CDR3 spans 12 amino acids. Trimming pared 3 bases from V and 8 bases from J, leaving 9 bases between. Germline V lookup: CDR1 SEHNR, CDR2 FQNEAQ (reference sequence). The CDR3 region is CASSFPGGTQYF. For the CDR3, the DNA is TGTGCCAGCAGCTTCCCCGGAGGTACGCAGTATTTT.